The following is a T cell receptor (beta chain) sequence with its context. This sample is part of a study of shared clonotypes between healthy human individuals. Libraries were prepared by immunoSEQ multiplex PCR; TCRdb keeps only in-frame clonotypes and omits some of them. The table includes some 600,000 clones, 96% detected once. The ends were cut back, 8 bases at V and 4 bases at J, with 18 bases in the middle. The CDR3 length is 15 residues. Germline assignment: CDR1 ENHRY and CDR2 SYGVKD. Naive-designated CD8 cells lacked CD45RO, were positively enriched for CCR7, and omitted terminally differentiated effector memory CD45RA+ cells.

This TCR derives from a woman aged 25 to 39 in good health. The chain combines TRBV10-3 with TRBJ2-1; no firm D call. Sequencing was done on a sample of naive CD8+ T cells sorted from blood. CDR3 residues: CAIGDQDGLYNEQFF. As DNA, the CDR3 is TGTGCCATCGGGGATCAGGACGGATTATACAATGAGCAGTTCTTC.